This T cell receptor beta chain comes out of a study of blood T cell repertoires in COVID-19. Study background: The origin of the acute and convalescent COVID-19 samples was the United States, Italy and Spain. T cells, B-cell-depleted T cells, or PBMCs provided the cDNA or gDNA that served as material.

Source study methods: Amplification of reference gene primers was used by the study to estimate nucleated cell counts. Sequencing used immunoSEQ multiplex PCR; TCRdb keeps in-frame clones, though not all of them. V and J calls and clone size follow that table, whereas D and trimming were derived from the DNA. The table has roughly 190,000 clones, about 86% seen once. The sequence came from a human donor with acute or convalescent COVID-19. The donor label of this sample is uncertain. Sequenced material: peripheral blood.

The CDR3 coding sequence is TGTGCCCCGGGACAGAAATACAATGAGCAGTTCTTC. This gives the protein CAPGQKYNEQFF. The chain combines TRBV30 with TRBJ2-1; TRBD1 matches at 7 bases. Germline V lookup: CDR1 GTSNPN, CDR2 SVGIG (reference sequence). The junction had 5 bases not matched to a gene; V was cut back by 8 bases and J by 4 bases. The CDR3 is 12 residues long.